The source of this T cell receptor beta chain is a study of neurological immune-mediated disorders. Findings of the study overall: The most TCR clonal expansion was seen in HTLV-1-associated myelopathy, whereas the least was seen in multiple sclerosis, below the level in healthy controls.

V dropped 3 bases and J dropped 0 bases, with 12 bases sitting between them. The germline V gene encodes CDR1 KGHSH and CDR2 LQKENI. This CDR3 comprises 16 residues. TCRdb re-derived calls from the 5' RACE reads in MiXCR, one entry per CDR3 protein. The sample lists 50,000 or so distinct CDR3 sequences; around 4% were seen once. In its sample, this clonotype was seen a few times. What it binds is unknown. The TCR sequence derives from a young man with multiple sclerosis. The sample taken for sequencing was PBMCs. The chain joins TRBV18 to TRBJ1-3; tentative D call: TRBD1 (6 bases). This chain's CDR3 is CASSPSTGSSGNTIYF. CDR3 DNA: TGTGCCAGCTCACCCTCGACAGGAAGCTCTGGAAACACCATATATTTT. The full variable domain, rest sourced from reference TRBV18 and TRBJ1-3, is NAGVMQNPRHLVRRRGQEARLRCSPMKGHSHVYWYRQLPEEGLKFMVYLQKENIIDESGMPKERFSAEFPKEGPSILRIQQVVRGDSAAYFCASSPSTGSSGNTIYFGEGSWLTVV.